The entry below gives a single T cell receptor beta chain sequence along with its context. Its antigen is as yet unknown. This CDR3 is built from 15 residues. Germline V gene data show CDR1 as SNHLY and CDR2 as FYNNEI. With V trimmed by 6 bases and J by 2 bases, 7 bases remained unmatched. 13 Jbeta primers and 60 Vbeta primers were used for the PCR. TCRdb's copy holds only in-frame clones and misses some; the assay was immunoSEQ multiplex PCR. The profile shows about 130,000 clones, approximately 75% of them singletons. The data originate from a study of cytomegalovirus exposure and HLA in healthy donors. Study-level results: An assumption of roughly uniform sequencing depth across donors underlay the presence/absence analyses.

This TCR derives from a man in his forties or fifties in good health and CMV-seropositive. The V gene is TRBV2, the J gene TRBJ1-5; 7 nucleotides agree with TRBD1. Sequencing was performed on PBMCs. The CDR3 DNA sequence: TGTGCCAGCAGACAAGACAGGGTTGGCAATCAGCCCCAGCATTTT. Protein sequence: CASRQDRVGNQPQHF.